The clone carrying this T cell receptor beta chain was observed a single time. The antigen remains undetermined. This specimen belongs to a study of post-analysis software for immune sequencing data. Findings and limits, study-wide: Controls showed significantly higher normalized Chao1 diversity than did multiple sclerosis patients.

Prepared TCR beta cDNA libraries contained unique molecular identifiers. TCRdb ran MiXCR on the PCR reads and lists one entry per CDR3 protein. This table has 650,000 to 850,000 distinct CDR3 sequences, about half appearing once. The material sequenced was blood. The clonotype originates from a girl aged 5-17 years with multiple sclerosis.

The CDR3 reads CASRGLRDGYTF. In DNA, the CDR3 is TGCGCCAGCCGAGGCTTGAGGGATGGCTACACCTTC. J is TRBJ1-2 and V is TRBV5-1; D gene unclear. Germline V CDR1 and CDR2: SGHRS, YFSETQ. V shed 7 bases and J shed 6 bases, with 13 bases lying between them. CDR3 length equals 12 residues. Full variable domain (rest looked up from reference TRBV5-1 and TRBJ1-2): KAGVTQTPRYLIKTRGQQVTLSCSPISGHRSVSWYQQTPGQGLQFLFEYFSETQRNKGNFPGRFSGRQFSNSRSEMNVSTLELGDSALYLCASRGLRDGYTFGSGTRLTVV.